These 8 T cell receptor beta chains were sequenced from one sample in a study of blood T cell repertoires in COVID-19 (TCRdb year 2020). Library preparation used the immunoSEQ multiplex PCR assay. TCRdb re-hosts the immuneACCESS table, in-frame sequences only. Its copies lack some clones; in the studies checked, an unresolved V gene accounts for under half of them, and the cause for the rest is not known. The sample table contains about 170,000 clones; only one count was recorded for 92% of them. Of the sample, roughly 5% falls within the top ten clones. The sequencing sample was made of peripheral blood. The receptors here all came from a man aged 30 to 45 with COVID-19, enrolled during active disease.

The CDR3 sequence is CASSPDRTGDTQYF. DNA of the CDR3: TGCGCCAGCAGCCCCGACCGGACTGGGGATACGCAGTATTTT. This chain joins TRBV4-3 and TRBJ2-3; D possibly corresponds to TRBD2 (5 bases). From germline, CDR1 is LGHNA and CDR2 YSLEER. The CDR3 totals 14 residues. V lost 4 bases to trimming and J lost 6 bases, with 14 bases between them.

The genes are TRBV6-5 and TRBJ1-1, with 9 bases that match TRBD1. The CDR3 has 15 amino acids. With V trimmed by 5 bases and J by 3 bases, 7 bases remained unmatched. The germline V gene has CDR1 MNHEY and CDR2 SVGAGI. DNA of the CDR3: TGTGCCAGCAGTCAACAGGGGGCAGTGGACACTGAAGCTTTCTTT. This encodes CASSQQGAVDTEAFF.

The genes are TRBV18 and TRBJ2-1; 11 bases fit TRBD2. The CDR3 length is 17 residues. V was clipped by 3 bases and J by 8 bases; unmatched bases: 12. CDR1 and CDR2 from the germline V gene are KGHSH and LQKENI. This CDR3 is CASSPLAGGLGVDEQFF. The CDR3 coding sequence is TGTGCCAGCTCACCCCTAGCGGGAGGCCTCGGGGTGGATGAGCAGTTCTTC.

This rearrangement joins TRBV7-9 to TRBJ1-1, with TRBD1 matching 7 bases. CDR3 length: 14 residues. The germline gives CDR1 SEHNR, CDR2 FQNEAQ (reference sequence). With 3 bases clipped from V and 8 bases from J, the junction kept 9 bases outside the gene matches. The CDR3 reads CASSFERLTGEAFF. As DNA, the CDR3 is TGTGCCAGCAGCTTCGAGCGGTTGACAGGGGAAGCTTTCTTT.

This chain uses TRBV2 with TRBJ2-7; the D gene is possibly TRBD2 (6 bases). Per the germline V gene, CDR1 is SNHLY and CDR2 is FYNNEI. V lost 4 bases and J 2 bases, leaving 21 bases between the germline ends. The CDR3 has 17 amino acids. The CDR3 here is CASSVGGGSGYTYEQYF. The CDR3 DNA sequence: TGTGCCAGCAGTGTGGGGGGAGGTAGCGGCTATACCTACGAGCAGTACTTC.

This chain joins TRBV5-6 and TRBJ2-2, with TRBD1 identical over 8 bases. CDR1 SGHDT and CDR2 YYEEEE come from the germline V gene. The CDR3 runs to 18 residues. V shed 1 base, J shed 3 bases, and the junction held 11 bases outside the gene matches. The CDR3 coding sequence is TGTGCCAGCAGCTTGCCCCAGGGGGCTGCTGGTTACACCGGGGAGCTGTTTTTT. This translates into CASSLPQGAAGYTGELFF.

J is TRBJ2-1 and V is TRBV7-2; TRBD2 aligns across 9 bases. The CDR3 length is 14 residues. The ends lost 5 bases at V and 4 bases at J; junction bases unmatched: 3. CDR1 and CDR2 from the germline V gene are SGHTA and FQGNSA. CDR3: CASSQTSGYNEQFF. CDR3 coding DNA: TGTGCCAGCAGCCAAACTAGCGGGTACAATGAGCAGTTCTTC.

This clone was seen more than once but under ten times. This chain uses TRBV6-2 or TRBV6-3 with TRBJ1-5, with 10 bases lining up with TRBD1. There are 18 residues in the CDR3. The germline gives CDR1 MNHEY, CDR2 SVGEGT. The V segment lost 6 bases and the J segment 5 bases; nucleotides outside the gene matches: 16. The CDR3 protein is CASSRVGTGVIFYQPQHF. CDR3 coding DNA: TGTGCCAGCAGCCGGGTCGGGACAGGGGTGATTTTCTATCAGCCCCAGCATTTT.